This T cell receptor (beta chain) was documented in a study of CD8 T cells in ankylosing spondylitis. As regards this clonotype: Antigen unknown. A read error may produce the germline difference seen at one junction end.

This CDR3 has 15 residues. Germline lookup yields CDR1 SGHTA and CDR2 FQGNSA. General study findings and limits: Ankylosing spondylitis blood appeared to carry a characteristic TCR beta motif of under ten highly homologous variants.

Each CDR3 protein is one row after TCRdb ran MiXCR on the 5' RACE reads. This repertoire shows more than 110,000 distinct CDR3 sequences, 8% to 9% found once; its top ten account for under 7.5%. Sequenced sample: synovial fluid, either unsorted or a sorted T cell fraction (not recorded which). The chain employs TRBV7-2 and TRBJ1-2; 7 bases align to TRBD1. The receptor was isolated from a male donor with ankylosing spondylitis. DNA for the CDR3: TGTGCCAGCCTAGGACAGGCGCTACCTAACTATGGCTACTCCTTC. This gives the protein CASLGQALPNYGYSF.